This TCR beta chain is drawn from a study of CD8+CD57+ T cells in acquired aplastic anemia. Study in general: When averaged, DNA from sorted CD4+ and CD8+ cells came to around 3 ug. Researchers reported that healthy donors averaged about 10 million reads for CD4+ cells. Whole-study findings and limits: Patients and controls had in common twenty-nine CD8+ CDR3 sequences.

Germline V gene sequence: CDR1 ENHRY, CDR2 SYGVKD. V dropped 0 bases and J dropped 4; count of bases not matched to a gene: 6. This CDR3 comprises 16 residues. Investigators profiled TCR beta VDJ and CDR3 from genomic DNA template. TCRdb reprocessed the reads with MiXCR, giving one entry per CDR3 protein. The sample consists of around 130,000 distinct CDR3 sequences, 48% of them appearing once. At least ten counts were recorded for this clonotype. Its antigen remains unidentified. The source is a human donor in good health, serving as a control. Sequenced material: sorted CD4+, CD8+, or CD8+CD57+ T cells (not recorded which) from PBMCs. V usage is TRBV10-3 and J usage is TRBJ1-5; 7 nucleotides agree with TRBD1. The CDR3 reads CAISESAGGRNQPQHF. CDR3 bases: TGTGCCATCAGTGAGTCTGCAGGGGGAAGGAATCAGCCCCAGCATTTT.